Presented here are 6 T cell receptor beta chains from one specimen sequenced in a study of Ad26.COV2.S vaccination and SARS-CoV-2 variants. Treatment reported: approximately 18 received Ad26.COV2.S at low or high dose, single or two shots; 5 received placebo; per-sample allocation not given. The samples date from day 63 after the first vaccine or placebo injection. Sequencing was performed with immunoSEQ multiplex PCR; in TCRdb, only in-frame clones are kept and a portion is missing. The repertoire consists of approximately 460,000 clones, with roughly nine tenths occurring once and the leading ten covering roughly 1.7%. Sequencing used peripheral blood, obtained in a trial of Ad26.COV2.S vaccine versus placebo. The receptors stem from a person between 18 and 65 years old who received the Ad26.COV2.S COVID-19 vaccine or a placebo.

The rearrangement links TRBV7-2 to TRBJ1-2; D remains ambiguous. This CDR3 has 11 residues. Germline CDR1 SGHTA, CDR2 FQGNSA. V gave up 1 base and J gave up 7 bases, with 4 bases separating them. The CDR3, as DNA: TGTGCCAGCAGCTTAGAGGGTGGCTACACCTTC. This encodes CASSLEGGYTF.

V usage is TRBV12-3 or TRBV12-4 and J usage is TRBJ2-1, with 8 bases aligning to TRBD2. With V trimmed by 6 bases and J by 9 bases, 7 bases remained unmatched. The CDR3 spans 13 residues. The CDR3 nucleotides are TGTGCCAGCAGGGGACTAGTCCCTCGTGAGCAGTTCTTC. It codes for CASRGLVPREQFF.

This rearrangement joins TRBV9 to TRBJ2-1; 7 nucleotides agree with TRBD1. The CDR3 is 22 residues long. CDR1 and CDR2 (germline): SGDLS, YYNGEE. Unmatched junction bases numbered 24, after V lost 3 bases and J lost 0 bases. In DNA, the CDR3 is TGTGCCAGCAGCGCGAGAATGCCGGAGAGGGACAGCGAATTGCCCTCCTACAATGAGCAGTTCTTC. Translated, it gives CASSARMPERDSELPSYNEQFF.

The chain combines TRBV3-1 (or the pseudogene TRBV3-2) with TRBJ2-4; 8 positions agree with TRBD1. There are 16 residues in the CDR3. Germline V gives CDR1 LGHDT, CDR2 YNNKEL (reference sequence). V gave up 0 bases and J gave up 7 bases; unmatched junction bases: 8. The chain's CDR3 is CASSQDRQGRENIQYF. The CDR3 region has the DNA TGTGCCAGCAGCCAAGATCGACAGGGGCGAGAGAACATTCAGTACTTC.

The rearrangement links TRBV9 to TRBJ1-1; no firm D call. Trimming left V 0 bases short and J 4 bases short, with 10 bases between. The CDR3 runs to 14 residues. CDR1 and CDR2 from the germline V gene are SGDLS and YYNGEE. The DNA of the CDR3 is TGTGCCAGCAGCGTAGATCTGGGCGCCACTGAAGCTTTCTTT. Translating gives CASSVDLGATEAFF.

The rearrangement joins TRBV2 to TRBJ2-1; 10 bases fit TRBD2. J lost 6 bases, V lost 4 bases, and 3 bases had no gene match. The CDR3 contains 14 residues. Germline loops: CDR1 SNHLY, CDR2 FYNNEI. The CDR3 sequence is CASSVSGGTNEQFF. The DNA for the CDR3 is TGTGCCAGCAGTGTTAGCGGGGGGACCAATGAGCAGTTCTTC.